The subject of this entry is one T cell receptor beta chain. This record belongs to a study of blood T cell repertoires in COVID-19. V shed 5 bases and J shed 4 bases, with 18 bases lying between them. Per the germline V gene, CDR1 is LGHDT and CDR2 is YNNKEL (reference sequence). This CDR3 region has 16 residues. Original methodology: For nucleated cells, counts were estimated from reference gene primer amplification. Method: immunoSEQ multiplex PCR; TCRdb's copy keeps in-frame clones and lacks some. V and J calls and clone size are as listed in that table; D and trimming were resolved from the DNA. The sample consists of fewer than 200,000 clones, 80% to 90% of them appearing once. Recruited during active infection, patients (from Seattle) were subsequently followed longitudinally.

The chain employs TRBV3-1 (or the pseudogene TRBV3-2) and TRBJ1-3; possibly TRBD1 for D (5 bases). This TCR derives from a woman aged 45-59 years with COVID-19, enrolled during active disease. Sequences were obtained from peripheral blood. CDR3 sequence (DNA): TGTGCCAGCAGCTTCTCTAACCGGGGGACGGGAAACACCATATATTTT. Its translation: CASSFSNRGTGNTIYF.